One and the same sample provided the 26 T cell receptor beta chains below, sequenced in a study of CD8 T cells in ankylosing spondylitis. TCRdb recomputed calls from the 5' RACE reads with MiXCR, one row per CDR3 protein. The sample has hundreds of thousands of distinct CDR3 sequences, 20% to 30% seen once. Sample: blood, either unsorted or a sorted T cell fraction (not recorded which). These TCRs come from a male donor with ankylosing spondylitis or in good health (not recorded which).

Many counts were recorded for this clonotype. The CDR3 DNA reads as TGTGCCATCAGTGGTGGGACTAACCTCTACGAGCAGTACTTC. This gives the protein CAISGGTNLYEQYF. The chain combines TRBV10-3 with TRBJ2-7; TRBD2 matches 7 bases. CDR1 is ENHRY, CDR2 SYGVKD, per germline. The CDR3 sequence is 14 residues long. The V gene end was trimmed by 4 bases and the J gene end by 3 bases; junction bases not matched to a gene: 6.

This clonotype was counted ten times or more. The rearrangement uses TRBV20-1 and TRBJ2-3, with 9 bases that match TRBD2. Germline V CDR1 and CDR2: DFQATT, SNEGSKA (reference sequence). This CDR3 is 14 amino acids long. V was pared by 2 bases and J by 2 bases, with 2 bases of the junction left unmatched. Here the CDR3 reads CSARLAGFTDTQYF. The CDR3 DNA reads TGCAGTGCTAGACTAGCGGGATTCACAGATACGCAGTATTTT.

Turning to this clonotype: One junction end disagrees with the germline gene, perhaps due to a read error. The rearrangement links TRBV7-2 to TRBJ2-1; D gene ambiguous. CDR1 is SGHTA and CDR2 is FQGNSA in the germline V gene. This CDR3 contains 15 residues. CDR3 in amino acids: CASSLGRAVYNERFF. The CDR3 DNA reads as TGTGCCAGCAGCTTAGGGCGAGCCGTCTACAATGAGCGGTTCTTC.

This clonotype came up many times. The chain uses TRBV20-1 and TRBJ1-6; TRBD1 might be the D (6 bases). This CDR3 is built from 15 residues. Germline loops: CDR1 DFQATT, CDR2 SNEGSKA (reference sequence). The V end was cut by 2 bases, the J end by 0 bases, with 8 bases between. CDR3 DNA sequence: TGCAGTGCTAGACAGGGGAGCTCCTATAATTCACCCCTCCACTTT. This codes for CSARQGSSYNSPLHF.

The genes are TRBV20-1 and TRBJ1-1; 7 bases align to TRBD1. Germline lookup yields CDR1 DFQATT and CDR2 SNEGSKA (reference sequence). Trimming took 0 bases from V and 4 from J; bases not matched to a gene: 11. CDR3 length equals 16 residues. CDR3 sequence reads: CSARDSSSGGGTEAFF. The CDR3 nucleotides read TGCAGTGCTAGAGATTCGTCCTCAGGGGGTGGCACTGAAGCTTTCTTT.

This clonotype has a count of ten or more. This chain uses TRBV5-1 with TRBJ2-2; 9 bases match TRBD1. V lost 3 bases and J lost 4; bases outside the gene matches: 4. The CDR3 loop spans 15 amino acids. Germline CDR1 is SGHRS and CDR2 is YFSETQ. CDR3: CASSYRTGVTGELFF. CDR3 in DNA: TGCGCCAGCAGCTACCGGACAGGGGTCACCGGGGAGCTGTTTTTT.

This clonotype was counted many times. This chain uses TRBV4-1 with TRBJ2-1; 10 bases align to TRBD2. The CDR3 consists of 16 residues. V gave up 8 bases and J gave up 0 bases; unmatched junction bases: 7. The germline gives CDR1 MGHRA, CDR2 YSYEKL. The DNA for the CDR3 is TGCGCCAGCCAGGATAGCGGGAGGAGCTCCTACAATGAGCAGTTCTTC. Translated, it gives CASQDSGRSSYNEQFF.

The chain joins TRBV29-1 to TRBJ2-4; 8 bases line up with TRBD1. The V and J ends lost 1 base and 12 bases, in that order; junction bases with no gene match: 14. The CDR3 has 15 amino acids. Looked up from germline, CDR1 is SQVTM and CDR2 is ANQGSEA. The CDR3 is CSVEVSGTGRSGQYF. Written as DNA, the CDR3 is TGCAGCGTTGAAGTCTCCGGGACAGGTCGTTCGGGTCAGTACTTC.

This clonotype was picked up many times. The J gene is TRBJ2-7, the V gene TRBV4-2, with 9 positions matching TRBD2. CDR1 and CDR2 (germline): LGHNA, YNFKEQ. The CDR3 contains 16 residues. Trimming removed 1 base from V and 5 bases from J; junction bases left unmatched: 9. Here the CDR3 DNA reads TGTGCCAGCAGCCAAGCTATCGGGACTAGCTCTAACGAGCAGTACTTC. It is translated as CASSQAIGTSSNEQYF.

This clonotype came up many times. V and J are TRBV10-3 and TRBJ2-1; a possible D gene is TRBD2 (5 bases). The CDR3 covers 13 residues. The V and J ends lost 0 bases and 8 bases respectively, with 8 bases between them. CDR1 and CDR2 (germline): ENHRY, SYGVKD. CDR3 in amino acids: CAISESVEDEQFF. In DNA form, the CDR3 reads TGTGCCATCAGTGAGTCTGTGGAGGATGAGCAGTTCTTC.

The V and J genes are TRBV20-1 and TRBJ2-7; 8 positions match TRBD1. The CDR3 covers 14 residues. Germline CDR1 DFQATT, CDR2 SNEGSKA (reference sequence). V lost 6 bases, J lost 2 bases, and 9 bases stayed unmatched. CDR3 in amino acids: CSAAHRQGTYEQYF. The CDR3 region has the DNA TGCAGTGCGGCCCACAGACAGGGGACCTACGAGCAGTACTTC.

The chain is built from TRBV5-1 and TRBJ1-2, with TRBD1 matching over 7 bases. In germline, CDR1 is SGHRS, CDR2 YFSETQ. The CDR3 is made up of 13 amino acids. V trimming: 5 bases; J trimming: 10 bases; junction bases outside the gene matches: 11. As DNA, the CDR3 is TGCGCCAGCAGTCGCGGACAGGATAGGGACTACACCTTC. It is translated as CASSRGQDRDYTF.

This clonotype has at least ten counts. The chain has TRBV20-1 and TRBJ2-3, with TRBD2 identical over 7 bases. From germline, CDR1 is DFQATT and CDR2 SNEGSKA (reference sequence). This CDR3 region has 15 residues. CDR3 DNA: TGCAGCCCTCGCCCGGCTAGCGGTGGACGGGATACGCAGTATTTT. This sequence encodes CSPRPASGGRDTQYF.

V usage is TRBV12-3 or TRBV12-4 and J usage is TRBJ2-1, with a tentative D call TRBD2 (5 bases). Trimming removed 5 bases from V and 15 bases from J, with 11 bases in between. The CDR3 runs to 10 residues. This CDR3 reads CASSEGLVFF. CDR3 nucleotides: TGTGCCAGCAGTGAGGGTCTTGTGTTCTTC.

This clonotype was recorded at least ten times. CDR3 sequence: CASSPTAGLTYEQYF. Written as DNA, the CDR3 is TGTGCCAGCTCACCGACGGCAGGTTTAACCTACGAGCAGTACTTC. The chain is built from TRBV18 and TRBJ2-7; D is ambiguous. Trimming shortened V by 3 bases and J by 2 bases, and 14 bases separated the two germline ends. The CDR3 is made up of 15 amino acids. Germline lookup yields CDR1 KGHSH and CDR2 LQKENI.

V and J are TRBV5-1 and TRBJ2-2; 9 positions agree with TRBD1. The CDR3 is 19 amino acids. V gave up 8 bases and J gave up 1 base; unmatched junction bases: 18. Germline V gene sequence: CDR1 SGHRS, CDR2 YFSETQ. This chain's CDR3 is CASQKDRGDSGWNTGELFF. The DNA of the CDR3 is TGCGCCAGTCAGAAGGACAGGGGAGATTCGGGCTGGAACACCGGGGAGCTGTTTTTT.

CDR3 loop: CASSVGFKGTGELFF. CDR3 bases: TGTGCCAGCAGCGTAGGCTTTAAGGGGACCGGGGAGCTGTTTTTT. V usage is TRBV9 and J usage is TRBJ2-2; possibly TRBD1 for D (5 bases). Trimming shortened V by 0 bases and J by 5 bases, and 11 bases separated the two germline ends. This CDR3 comprises 15 residues. Looked up from germline, CDR1 is SGDLS and CDR2 is YYNGEE. The full variable domain, its missing parts supplied by reference TRBV9 and TRBJ2-2, is DSGVTQTPKHLITATGQRVTLRCSPRSGDLSVYWYQQSLDQGLQFLIQYYNGEERAKGNILERFSAQQFPDLHSELNLSSLELGDSALYFCASSVGFKGTGELFFGEGSRLTVL.

Worth noting for this clonotype: A clone one base away is much larger, so this may be a read error. The chain joins TRBV6-1 to TRBJ2-4; tentatively, D is TRBD2 (6 bases). Germline V gene lookup returns CDR1 MNHNS and CDR2 SASEGT. This CDR3 region has 11 residues. Trimming left V 6 bases short and J 9 bases short, with 9 bases between. CDR3 residues: CASRFGSIQYF. The CDR3 DNA reads as TGTGCCAGCAGGTTCGGGAGCATTCAGTACTTC.

The chain links TRBV20-1 to TRBJ2-3, with D perhaps matching TRBD2 (5 bases). Germline-derived CDR1 and CDR2 are DFQATT and SNEGSKA (reference sequence). This CDR3 has 15 amino acids. Trimming took 0 bases from V and 2 from J, leaving 12 bases between them. DNA for the CDR3: TGCAGTGCTAGAGAACCCCAACGGGACACAGATACGCAGTATTTT. Protein sequence: CSAREPQRDTDTQYF.

This clonotype was seen repeatedly, ten times or more. The J gene is TRBJ2-7, the V gene TRBV20-1, with D tentatively TRBD2 (6 bases). Germline V lookup: CDR1 DFQATT, CDR2 SNEGSKA (reference sequence). The CDR3 covers 11 residues. The ends were cut back, 6 bases at V and 1 base at J, with 7 bases in the middle. The CDR3 bases are TGCAGTGCAGGGACTTCCTACGAGCAGTACTTC. Translation gives CSAGTSYEQYF.

This clonotype appeared a few times. The gene calls are TRBV20-1 and TRBJ2-7; D gene uncertain. The CDR3 is made up of 12 amino acids. V lost 7 bases to trimming and J lost 3 bases, with 13 bases between them. From germline, CDR1 is DFQATT and CDR2 SNEGSKA (reference sequence). This CDR3 reads CSGAATGYEQYF. CDR3 coding DNA: TGCAGTGGCGCGGCAACCGGCTACGAGCAGTACTTC.

The chain couples TRBV12-3 or TRBV12-4 to TRBJ2-6, with D possibly matching TRBD1 (6 bases). Trimming cost V 7 bases and J 2 bases, with 15 bases left between them. The CDR3 sequence is 16 residues long. CDR3 sequence reads: CASTLLKGAGANVLTF. The CDR3 DNA is TGTGCCAGCACCCTTTTAAAGGGGGCTGGGGCCAACGTCCTGACTTTC.

This clonotype was detected only a few times. The rearrangement joins TRBV10-3 to TRBJ2-1; D might be TRBD1 or TRBD2, each matching 7 bases. The germline gives CDR1 ENHRY, CDR2 SYGVKD. Trimming removed 3 bases from V and 0 bases from J, with 15 bases in between. The CDR3 is 17 residues long. The CDR3 protein is CAISDRQGLSSYNEQFF. The DNA for the CDR3 is TGTGCCATCAGTGACAGACAGGGACTAAGCTCCTACAATGAGCAGTTCTTC.

About this clonotype: The CDR3 ends on some other residue instead of the conserved phenylalanine or tryptophan, so this is likely a read error. V gene TRBV27 combines with J gene TRBJ2-1; a possible D gene is TRBD2 (6 bases). The CDR3 runs to 15 residues. Germline V gives CDR1 MNHEY, CDR2 SMNVEV (reference sequence). V lost 6 bases, J lost 2 bases, and 14 bases lay in between. The CDR3 spells CASRVGGTTYNEQFL. Here the CDR3 DNA reads TGTGCCAGCAGAGTAGGAGGGACCACCTACAATGAGCAGTTCTTG.

The rearrangement links TRBV20-1 to TRBJ1-2, with TRBD1 identical over 7 bases. CDR1 is DFQATT, CDR2 SNEGSKA, per germline (reference sequence). Trimming cost V 5 bases and J 3 bases; bases outside gene matches: 3. This CDR3 has 12 amino acids. The CDR3 sequence is CSADRDDYGYTF. Here the CDR3 DNA reads TGCAGTGCTGACAGGGATGACTATGGCTACACCTTC.

This clonotype was counted at least ten times. The chain links TRBV28 to TRBJ2-2, with D unresolved. Per the germline V gene, CDR1 is MDHEN and CDR2 is SYDVKM. V lost 3 bases and J lost 0, with 8 bases in between. This CDR3 spans 15 amino acids. This CDR3 reads CASSFGGANTGELFF. In nucleotides, the CDR3 is TGTGCCAGCAGTTTTGGCGGCGCGAACACCGGGGAGCTGTTTTTT.